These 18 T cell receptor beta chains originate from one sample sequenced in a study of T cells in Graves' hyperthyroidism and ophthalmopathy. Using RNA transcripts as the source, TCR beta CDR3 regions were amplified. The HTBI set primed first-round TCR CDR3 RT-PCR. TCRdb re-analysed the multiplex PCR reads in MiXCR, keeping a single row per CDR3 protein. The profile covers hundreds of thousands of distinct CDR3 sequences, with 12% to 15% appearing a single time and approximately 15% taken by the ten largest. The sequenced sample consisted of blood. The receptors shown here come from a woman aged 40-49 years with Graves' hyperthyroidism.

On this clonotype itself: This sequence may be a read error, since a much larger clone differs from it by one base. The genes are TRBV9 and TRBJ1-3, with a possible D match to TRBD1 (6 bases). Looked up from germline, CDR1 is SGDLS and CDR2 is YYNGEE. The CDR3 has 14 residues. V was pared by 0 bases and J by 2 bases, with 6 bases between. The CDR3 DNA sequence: TGTGCCAGCAGCGTAGAGGGGGCTGGAAACACCATATATTTT. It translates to CASSVEGAGNTIYF.

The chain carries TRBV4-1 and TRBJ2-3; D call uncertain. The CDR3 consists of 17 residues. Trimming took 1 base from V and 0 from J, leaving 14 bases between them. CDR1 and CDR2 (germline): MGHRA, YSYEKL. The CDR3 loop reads CASSQGFLSSSTDTQYF. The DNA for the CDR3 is TGCGCCAGCAGCCAAGGCTTCTTGAGTTCTAGCACAGATACGCAGTATTTT.

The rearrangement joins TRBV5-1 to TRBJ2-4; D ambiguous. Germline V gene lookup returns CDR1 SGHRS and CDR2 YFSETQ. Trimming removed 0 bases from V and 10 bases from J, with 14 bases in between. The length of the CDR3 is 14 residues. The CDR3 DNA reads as TGCGCCAGCAGCTTGGAGGGCGATCTTGATATTCAGTACTTC. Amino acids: CASSLEGDLDIQYF.

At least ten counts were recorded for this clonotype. The DNA of the CDR3 is TGTGCCAGCAGTCTGCCGACGGGGGCCTACGAGCAGTACTTC. Its protein is CASSLPTGAYEQYF. The chain uses TRBV28 and TRBJ2-7; tentative D call: TRBD2 (6 bases). Trimming took off 5 bases at V and 2 bases at J, with 13 bases between the two ends. Germline assignment: CDR1 MDHEN and CDR2 SYDVKM. This CDR3 region has 14 residues.

CDR3 nucleotides: TGCAGTGCCAGCCCCATAGCGGGAGGGCCGGATAACACCGGGGAGCTGTTTTTT. Protein product: CSASPIAGGPDNTGELFF. The chain carries TRBV20-1 and TRBJ2-2; TRBD2 aligns across 11 bases. The CDR3 is 18 amino acids. Germline CDR1 and CDR2: DFQATT and SNEGSKA (reference sequence). V shed 6 bases, J shed 2 bases, and the junction held 14 bases outside the gene matches.

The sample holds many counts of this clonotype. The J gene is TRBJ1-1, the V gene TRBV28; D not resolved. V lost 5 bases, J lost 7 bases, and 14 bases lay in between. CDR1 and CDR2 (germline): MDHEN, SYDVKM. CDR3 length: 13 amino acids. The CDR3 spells CASSPDIGGEAFF. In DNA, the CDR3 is TGTGCCAGCAGTCCCGACATAGGAGGTGAAGCTTTCTTT. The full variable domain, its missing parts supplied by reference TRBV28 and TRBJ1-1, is DVKVTQSSRYLVKRTGEKVFLECVQDMDHENMFWYRQDPGLGLRLIYFSYDVKMKEKGDIPEGYSVSREKKERFSLILESASTNQTSMYLCASSPDIGGEAFFGQGTRLTVV.

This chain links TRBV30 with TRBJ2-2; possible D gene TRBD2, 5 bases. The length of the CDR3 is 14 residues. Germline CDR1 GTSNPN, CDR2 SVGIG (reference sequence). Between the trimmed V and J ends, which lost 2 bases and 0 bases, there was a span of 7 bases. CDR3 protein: CAWSRGANTGELFF. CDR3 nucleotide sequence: TGTGCCTGGAGTCGGGGTGCGAACACCGGGGAGCTGTTTTTT.

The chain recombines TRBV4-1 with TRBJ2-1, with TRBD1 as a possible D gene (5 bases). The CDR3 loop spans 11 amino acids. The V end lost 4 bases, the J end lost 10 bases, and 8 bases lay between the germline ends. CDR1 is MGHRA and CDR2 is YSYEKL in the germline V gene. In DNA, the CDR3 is TGCGCCAGCAGCCCAGGGTGGGAGCAGTTCTTC. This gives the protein CASSPGWEQFF.

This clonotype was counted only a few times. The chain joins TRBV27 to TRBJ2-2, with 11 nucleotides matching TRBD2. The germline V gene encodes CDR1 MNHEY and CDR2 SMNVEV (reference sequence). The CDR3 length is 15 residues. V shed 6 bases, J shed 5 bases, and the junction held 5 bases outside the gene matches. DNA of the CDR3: TGTGCCAGCAGCCAGGGACTAGCGGCGACCGGGGAGCTGTTTTTT. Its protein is CASSQGLAATGELFF.

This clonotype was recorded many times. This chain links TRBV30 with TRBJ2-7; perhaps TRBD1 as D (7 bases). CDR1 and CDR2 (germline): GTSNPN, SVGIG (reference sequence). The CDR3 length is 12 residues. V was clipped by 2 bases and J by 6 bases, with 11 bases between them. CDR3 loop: CAWSRRGLEQYF. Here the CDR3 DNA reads TGTGCCTGGAGTAGGAGGGGGCTCGAGCAGTACTTC. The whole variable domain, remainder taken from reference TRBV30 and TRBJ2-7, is SQTIHQWPATLVQPVGSPLSLECTVEGTSNPNLYWYRQAAGRGLQLLFYSVGIGQISSEVPQNLSASRPQDRQFILSSKKLLLSDSGFYLCAWSRRGLEQYFGPGTRLTVT.

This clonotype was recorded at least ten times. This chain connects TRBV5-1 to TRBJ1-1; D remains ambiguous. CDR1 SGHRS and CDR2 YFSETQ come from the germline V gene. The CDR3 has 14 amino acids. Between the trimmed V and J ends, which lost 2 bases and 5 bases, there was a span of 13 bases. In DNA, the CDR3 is TGCGCCAGCAGCTTACACACCGATGATACTGAAGCTTTCTTT. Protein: CASSLHTDDTEAFF.

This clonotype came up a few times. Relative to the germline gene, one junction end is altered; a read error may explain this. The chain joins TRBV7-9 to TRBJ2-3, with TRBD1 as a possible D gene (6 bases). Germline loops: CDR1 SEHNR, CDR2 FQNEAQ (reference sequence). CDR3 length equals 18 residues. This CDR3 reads CVSSLAQIGQITTDTQYF. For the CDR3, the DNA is TGTGTCAGCAGCTTAGCGCAGATAGGACAGATTACCACAGATACGCAGTATTTT.

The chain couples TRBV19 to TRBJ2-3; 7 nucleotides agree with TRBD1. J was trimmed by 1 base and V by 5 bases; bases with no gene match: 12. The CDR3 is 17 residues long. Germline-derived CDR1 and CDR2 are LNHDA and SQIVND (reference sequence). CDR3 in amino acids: CASSSTGYDSGTDTQYF. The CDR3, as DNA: TGTGCCAGTAGTTCGACAGGGTATGACTCTGGCACAGATACGCAGTATTTT.

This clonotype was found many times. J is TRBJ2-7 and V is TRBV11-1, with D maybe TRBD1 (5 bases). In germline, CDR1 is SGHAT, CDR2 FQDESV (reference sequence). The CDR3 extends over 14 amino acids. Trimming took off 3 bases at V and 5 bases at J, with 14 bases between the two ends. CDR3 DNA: TGTGCCAGCAGCTTGGTTCAGGGCTTCGACGAGCAGTACTTC. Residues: CASSLVQGFDEQYF.

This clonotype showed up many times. The DNA of the CDR3 is TGTGCCAGCACCGACAGGGGAGGCGAGCAGTACTTC. Encoded protein: CASTDRGGEQYF. The chain recombines TRBV28 with TRBJ2-7, with TRBD1 matching over 8 bases. The germline V gene encodes CDR1 MDHEN and CDR2 SYDVKM. The CDR3 length is 12 residues. V shed 7 bases and J 6 bases; nucleotides not matched to a gene: 5. The whole variable domain, filled in from reference TRBV28 and TRBJ2-7, reads DVKVTQSSRYLVKRTGEKVFLECVQDMDHENMFWYRQDPGLGLRLIYFSYDVKMKEKGDIPEGYSVSREKKERFSLILESASTNQTSMYLCASTDRGGEQYFGPGTRLTVT.

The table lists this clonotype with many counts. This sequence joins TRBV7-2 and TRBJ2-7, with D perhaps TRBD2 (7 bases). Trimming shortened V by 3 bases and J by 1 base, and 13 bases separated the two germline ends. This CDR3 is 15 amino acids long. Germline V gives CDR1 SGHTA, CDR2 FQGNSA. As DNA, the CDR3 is TGTGCCAGCAGCTTTCCAAGGGGGGGTTCCTACGAGCAGTACTTC. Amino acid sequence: CASSFPRGGSYEQYF.

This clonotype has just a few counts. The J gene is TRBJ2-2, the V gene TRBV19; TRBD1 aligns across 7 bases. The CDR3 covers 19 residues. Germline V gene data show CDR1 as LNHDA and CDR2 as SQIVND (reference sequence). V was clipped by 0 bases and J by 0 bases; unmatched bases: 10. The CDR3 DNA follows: TGTGCCAGTAGTATAGATGGGCTGACAGGGCTAGCGAACACCGGGGAGCTGTTTTTT. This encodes CASSIDGLTGLANTGELFF.

The CDR3 DNA reads as TGTGCCAGCGGGGCAGGGGGAAATTCACCCCTCCACTTT. Its translation: CASGAGGNSPLHF. The chain recombines TRBV6-1 with TRBJ1-6; 7 bases agree with TRBD1. Germline-derived CDR1 and CDR2 are MNHNS and SASEGT. V shed 8 bases, J shed 7 bases, and the junction held 5 bases outside the gene matches. The CDR3 contains 13 residues.